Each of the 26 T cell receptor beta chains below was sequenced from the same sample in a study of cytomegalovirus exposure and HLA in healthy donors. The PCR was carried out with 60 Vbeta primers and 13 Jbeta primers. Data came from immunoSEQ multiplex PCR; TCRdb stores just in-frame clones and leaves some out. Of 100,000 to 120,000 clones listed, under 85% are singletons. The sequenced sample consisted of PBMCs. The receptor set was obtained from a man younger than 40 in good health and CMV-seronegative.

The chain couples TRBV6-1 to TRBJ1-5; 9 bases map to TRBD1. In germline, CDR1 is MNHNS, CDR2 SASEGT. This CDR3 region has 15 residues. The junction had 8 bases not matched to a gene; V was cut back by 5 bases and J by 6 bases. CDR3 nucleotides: TGTGCCAGCAGTCTATTACAGGGGGCAGGTCAGCCCCAGCATTTT. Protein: CASSLLQGAGQPQHF.

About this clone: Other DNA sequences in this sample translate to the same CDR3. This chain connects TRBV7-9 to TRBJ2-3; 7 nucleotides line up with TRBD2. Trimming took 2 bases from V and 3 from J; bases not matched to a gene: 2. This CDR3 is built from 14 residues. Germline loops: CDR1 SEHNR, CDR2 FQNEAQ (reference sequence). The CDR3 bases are TGTGCCAGCAGCTTAACGGGGGGAACAGATACGCAGTATTTT. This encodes CASSLTGGTDTQYF.

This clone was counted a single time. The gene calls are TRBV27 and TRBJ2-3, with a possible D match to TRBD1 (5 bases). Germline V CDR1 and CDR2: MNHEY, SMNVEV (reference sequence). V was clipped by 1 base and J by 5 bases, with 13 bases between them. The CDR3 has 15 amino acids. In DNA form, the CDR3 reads TGTGCCAGCAGTTTATGGTCTAGGGGTGGAGATACGCAGTATTTT. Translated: CASSLWSRGGDTQYF.

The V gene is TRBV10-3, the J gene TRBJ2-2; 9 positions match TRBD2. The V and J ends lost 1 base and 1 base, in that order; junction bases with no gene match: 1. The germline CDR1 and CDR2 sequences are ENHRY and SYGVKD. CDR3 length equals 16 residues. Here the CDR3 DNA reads TGTGCCATCAGTGAGTTGCGGGGGGGGAACACCGGGGAGCTGTTTTTT. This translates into CAISELRGGNTGELFF.

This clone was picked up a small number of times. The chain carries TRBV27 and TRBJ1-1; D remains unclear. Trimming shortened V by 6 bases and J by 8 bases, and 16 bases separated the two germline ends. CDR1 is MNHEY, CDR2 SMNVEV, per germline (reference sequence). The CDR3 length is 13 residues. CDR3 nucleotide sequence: TGTGCCAGCAGCTTCAGGTCAGGATTAGAAGCTTTCTTT. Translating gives CASSFRSGLEAFF.

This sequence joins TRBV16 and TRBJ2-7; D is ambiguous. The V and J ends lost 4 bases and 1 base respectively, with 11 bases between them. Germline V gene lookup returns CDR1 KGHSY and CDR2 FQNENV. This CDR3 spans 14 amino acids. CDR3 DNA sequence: TGTGCCAGCAGCCCCCGCCCGGAGTCCTACGAGCAGTACTTC. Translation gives CASSPRPESYEQYF.

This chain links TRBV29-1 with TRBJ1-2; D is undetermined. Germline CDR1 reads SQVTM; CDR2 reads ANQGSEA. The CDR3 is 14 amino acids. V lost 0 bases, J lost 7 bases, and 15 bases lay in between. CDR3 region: CSVEDREIGIGYTF. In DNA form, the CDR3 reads TGCAGCGTTGAAGACCGGGAAATAGGGATTGGCTACACCTTC.

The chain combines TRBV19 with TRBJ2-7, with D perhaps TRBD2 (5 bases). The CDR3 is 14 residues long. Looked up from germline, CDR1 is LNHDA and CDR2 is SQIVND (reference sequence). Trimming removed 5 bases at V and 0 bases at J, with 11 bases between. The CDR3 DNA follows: TGTGCCAGTAGTTCGGCGGGCAGCTCCTACGAGCAGTACTTC. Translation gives CASSSAGSSYEQYF.

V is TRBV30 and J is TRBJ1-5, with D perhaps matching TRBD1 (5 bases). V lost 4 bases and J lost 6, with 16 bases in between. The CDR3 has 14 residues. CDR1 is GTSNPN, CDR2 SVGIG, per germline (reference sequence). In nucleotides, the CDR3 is TGTGCCTGGACCTCCGCGGGGCATGGTCAGCCCCAGCATTTT. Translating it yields CAWTSAGHGQPQHF.

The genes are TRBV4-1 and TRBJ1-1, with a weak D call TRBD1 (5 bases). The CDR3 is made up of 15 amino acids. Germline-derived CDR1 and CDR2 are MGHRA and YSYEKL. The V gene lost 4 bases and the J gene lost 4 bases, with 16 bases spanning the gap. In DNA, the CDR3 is TGCGCCAGCAGCCCGCCTGGGGCAGGAGCCACTGAAGCTTTCTTT. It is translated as CASSPPGAGATEAFF.

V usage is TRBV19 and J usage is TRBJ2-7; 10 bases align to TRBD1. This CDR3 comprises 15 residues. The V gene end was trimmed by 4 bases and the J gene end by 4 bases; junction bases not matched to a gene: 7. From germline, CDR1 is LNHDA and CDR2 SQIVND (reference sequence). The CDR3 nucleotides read TGTGCCAGTAGTAACCGGGACAGGGGAGGATACGAGCAGTACTTC. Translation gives CASSNRDRGGYEQYF.

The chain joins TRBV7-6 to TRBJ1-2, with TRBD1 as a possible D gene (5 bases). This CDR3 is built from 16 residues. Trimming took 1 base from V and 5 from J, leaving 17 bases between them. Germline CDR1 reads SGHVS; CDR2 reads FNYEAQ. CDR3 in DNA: TGTGCCAGCAGCTTAGGGGGCGGAGGGGCAGGATATGGCTACACCTTC. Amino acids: CASSLGGGGAGYGYTF.

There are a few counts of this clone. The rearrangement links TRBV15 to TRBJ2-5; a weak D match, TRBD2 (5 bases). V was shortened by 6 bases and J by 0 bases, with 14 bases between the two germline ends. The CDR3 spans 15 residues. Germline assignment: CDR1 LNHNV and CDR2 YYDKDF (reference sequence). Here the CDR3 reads CATRDERSYQETQYF. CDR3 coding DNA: TGTGCCACCAGAGACGAGCGGAGTTACCAAGAGACCCAGTACTTC.

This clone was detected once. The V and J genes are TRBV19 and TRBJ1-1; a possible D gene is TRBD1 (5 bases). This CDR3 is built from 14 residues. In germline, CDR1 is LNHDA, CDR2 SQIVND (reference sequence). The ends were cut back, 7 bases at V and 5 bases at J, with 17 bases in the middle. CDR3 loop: CASTTGRPGTEAFF. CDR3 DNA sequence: TGTGCCAGTACCACAGGACGACCCGGGACTGAAGCTTTCTTT.

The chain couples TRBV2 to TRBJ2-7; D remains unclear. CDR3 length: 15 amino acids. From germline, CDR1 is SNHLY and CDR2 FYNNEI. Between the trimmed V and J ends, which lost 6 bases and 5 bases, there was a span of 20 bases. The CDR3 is CASRIRGFGSDEQYF. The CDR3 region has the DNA TGTGCCAGCAGGATCCGTGGGTTCGGGTCCGACGAGCAGTACTTC.

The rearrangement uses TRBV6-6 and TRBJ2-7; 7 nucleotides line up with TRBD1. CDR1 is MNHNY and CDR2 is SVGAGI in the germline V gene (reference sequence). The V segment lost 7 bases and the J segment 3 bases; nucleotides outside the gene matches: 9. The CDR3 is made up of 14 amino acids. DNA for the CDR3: TGTGCCAGCACACTAACAGGGGTGGTCTACGAGCAGTACTTC. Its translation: CASTLTGVVYEQYF.

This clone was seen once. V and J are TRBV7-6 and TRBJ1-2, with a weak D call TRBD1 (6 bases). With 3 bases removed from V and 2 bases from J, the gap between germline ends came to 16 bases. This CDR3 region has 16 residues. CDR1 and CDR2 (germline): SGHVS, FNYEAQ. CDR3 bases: TGTGCCAGCAGCTTCGGGGGGGCAGGGAGCAACTATGGCTACACCTTC. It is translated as CASSFGGAGSNYGYTF. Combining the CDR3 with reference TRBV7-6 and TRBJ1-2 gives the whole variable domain GAGVSQSPRYKVTKRGQDVALRCDPISGHVSLYWYRQALGQGPEFLTYFNYEAQQDKSGLPNDRFSAERPEGSISTLTIQRTEQRDSAMYRCASSFGGAGSNYGYTFGSGTRLTVV.

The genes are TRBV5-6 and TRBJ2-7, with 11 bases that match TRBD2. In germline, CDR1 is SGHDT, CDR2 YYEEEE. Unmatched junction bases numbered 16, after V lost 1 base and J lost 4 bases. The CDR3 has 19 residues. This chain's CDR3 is CASSLNGGTSGRAEYEQYF. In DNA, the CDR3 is TGTGCCAGCAGCTTGAATGGAGGGACTAGCGGACGCGCCGAGTACGAGCAGTACTTC.

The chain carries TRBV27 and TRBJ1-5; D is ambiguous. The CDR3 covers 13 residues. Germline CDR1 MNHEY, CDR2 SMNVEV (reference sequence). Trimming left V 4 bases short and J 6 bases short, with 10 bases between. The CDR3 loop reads CASSSSPSQPQHF. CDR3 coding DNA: TGTGCCAGCAGTTCCTCCCCCAGTCAGCCCCAGCATTTT.

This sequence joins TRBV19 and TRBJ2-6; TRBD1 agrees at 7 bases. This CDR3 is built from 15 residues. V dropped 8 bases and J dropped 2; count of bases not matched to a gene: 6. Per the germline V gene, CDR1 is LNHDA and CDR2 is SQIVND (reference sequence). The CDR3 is CASGAGGAGANVLTF. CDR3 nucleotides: TGTGCCAGTGGGGCAGGGGGAGCTGGGGCCAACGTCCTGACTTTC.

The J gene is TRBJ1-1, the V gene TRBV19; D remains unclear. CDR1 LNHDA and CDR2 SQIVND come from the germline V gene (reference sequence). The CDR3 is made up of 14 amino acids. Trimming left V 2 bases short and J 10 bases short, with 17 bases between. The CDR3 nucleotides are TGTGCCAGTAGTATATACGGCGCGGAGGCGGGAGCTTTCTTT. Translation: CASSIYGAEAGAFF.

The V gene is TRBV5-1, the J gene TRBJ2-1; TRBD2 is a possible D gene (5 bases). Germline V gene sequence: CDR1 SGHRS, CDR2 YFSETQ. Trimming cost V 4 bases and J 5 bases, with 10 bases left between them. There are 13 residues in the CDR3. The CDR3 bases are TGCGCCAGCAGCCTAGCAGATAACAATGAGCAGTTCTTC. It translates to CASSLADNNEQFF.

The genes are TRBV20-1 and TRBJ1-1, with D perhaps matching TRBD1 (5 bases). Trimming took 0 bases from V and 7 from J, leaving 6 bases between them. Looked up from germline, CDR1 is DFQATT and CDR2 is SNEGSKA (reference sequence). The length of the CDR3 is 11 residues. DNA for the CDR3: TGCAGTGCTAGAGAGACAGTTGAAGCTTTCTTT. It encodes CSARETVEAFF.

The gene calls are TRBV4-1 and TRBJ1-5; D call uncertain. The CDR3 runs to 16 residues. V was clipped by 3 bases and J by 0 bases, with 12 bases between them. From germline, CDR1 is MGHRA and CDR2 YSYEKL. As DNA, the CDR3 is TGCGCCAGCAGCCACCGACAAACATATAGCAATCAGCCCCAGCATTTT. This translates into CASSHRQTYSNQPQHF.

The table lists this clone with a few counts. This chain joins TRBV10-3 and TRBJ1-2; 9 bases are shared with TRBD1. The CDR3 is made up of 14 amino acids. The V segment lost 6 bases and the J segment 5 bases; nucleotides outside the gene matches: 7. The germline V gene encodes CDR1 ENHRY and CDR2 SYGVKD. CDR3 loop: CAIRPGQGQYGYTF. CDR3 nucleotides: TGTGCCATCAGGCCGGGACAGGGCCAGTATGGCTACACCTTC.

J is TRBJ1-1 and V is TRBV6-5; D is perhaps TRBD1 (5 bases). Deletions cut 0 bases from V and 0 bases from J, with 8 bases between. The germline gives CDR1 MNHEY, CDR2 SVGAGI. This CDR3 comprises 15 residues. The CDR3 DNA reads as TGTGCCAGCAGTTACTCGGGAGGGGTGAACACTGAAGCTTTCTTT. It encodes CASSYSGGVNTEAFF.